This T cell receptor (beta chain) came from a study of blood T cell repertoires in COVID-19. Across the study: COVID-19 samples from acute and convalescent phases originated in the United States, Italy and Spain. PBMCs, B-cell-depleted T cells, or T cells were the source of the cDNA or gDNA that made up the material.

Seattle participants joined during active infection and were tracked over time. Source study methods: It was from reference gene primer amplification that nucleated cell counts were estimated. Here immunoSEQ multiplex PCR was the method, and the copy in TCRdb shows in-frame clones only, minus some. V and J calls and clone size follow that table, whereas D and trimming were derived from the DNA. The table shows approximately 120,000 clones, with roughly 90% occurring only once. This clone has just one count. Germline CDR1 is SGHRS and CDR2 is YFSETQ. The CDR3 spans 15 residues. With 4 bases clipped from V and 8 bases from J, the junction kept 11 bases outside the gene matches.

The TCR originated in a man aged 50-59 years with COVID-19, enrolled during active disease. Source material: peripheral blood. This rearrangement joins TRBV5-1 to TRBJ2-1, with 8 positions matching TRBD2. The CDR3 is CASSHDSGNYDEQFF. CDR3 in DNA: TGCGCCAGCAGCCACGATAGCGGGAATTACGATGAGCAGTTCTTC. The full variable domain, with the rest looked up from reference TRBV5-1 and TRBJ2-1, is KAGVTQTPRYLIKTRGQQVTLSCSPISGHRSVSWYQQTPGQGLQFLFEYFSETQRNKGNFPGRFSGRQFSNSRSEMNVSTLELGDSALYLCASSHDSGNYDEQFFGPGTRLTVL.